The rows below give T cell receptor beta chains drawn from one sample of a study of PD-1 blockade in classical Hodgkin lymphoma. Assay: immunoSEQ multiplex PCR; the TCRdb copy retains only in-frame clones and omits some. The table records 95,000 to 100,000 clones, roughly 89% of them present only once. Material: peripheral blood mononuclear cells (PBMCs), obtained before the second cycle of nivolumab. All receptors come from a human donor with classical Hodgkin lymphoma. CDR3s include the opening cysteine and the closing phenylalanine or tryptophan. A D gene is named only where the DNA matches it firmly. Clone size, where shown, is once, few, many, or a class for clones that have expanded.

TRBV21-1	.	.	TRBJ2-1	CASTRGLAGGPHFGQFF	TGTGCCAGCACCCGGGGACTAGCGGGGGGGCCACATTTCGGGCAGTTCTTC
TRBV18	.	.	TRBJ2-2	CASSPWVDTGELFF	TGTGCCAGCTCACCGTGGGTGGACACCGGGGAGCTGTTTTTT
TRBV13	.	.	TRBJ1-1	CASSLEGQGFEAFF	TGTGCCAGCAGCTTAGAAGGCCAGGGTTTCGAAGCTTTCTTT
TRBV6-1	.	TRBD1	TRBJ1-2	CASSEHRGGYTF	TGTGCCAGCAGTGAACACAGGGGTGGCTACACCTTC
TRBV7-8	.	TRBD2	TRBJ2-4	CASSVSGGQAKNIQYF	TGTGCCAGCAGCGTAAGCGGGGGCCAAGCCAAAAACATTCAGTACTTC
TRBV4-3	.	.	TRBJ1-1	CASSQVEQGKAFF	TGCGCCAGCAGCCAAGTGGAACAGGGTAAAGCTTTCTTT
TRBV19	.	TRBD1	TRBJ1-1	CASRFYRGTLKGTEAFF	TGTGCCAGTAGATTTTACAGGGGAACACTCAAGGGCACTGAAGCTTTCTTT
TRBV30	.	TRBD1	TRBJ2-1	CAWSEGAGVNEQFF	TGTGCCTGGAGCGAGGGGGCAGGGGTCAATGAGCAGTTCTTC
TRBV14	.	.	TRBJ1-6	CASSQESTYNSPLHF	TGTGCCAGCAGCCAAGAAAGCACCTATAATTCACCCCTCCACTTT
TRBV18	.	.	TRBJ2-5	CASSPQTGQETQYF	TGTGCCAGCTCACCTCAGACAGGCCAAGAGACCCAGTACTTC
TRBV7-3	.	.	TRBJ2-2	CASSLGLSNTGELFF	TGTGCCAGCAGCTTGGGACTTTCGAACACCGGGGAGCTGTTTTTT
TRBV19	.	TRBD1	TRBJ1-6	CASRGTGQGTTPLHF	TGTGCCAGTAGGGGGACGGGACAGGGAACGACACCCCTCCACTTT
TRBV7-9	.	.	TRBJ1-1	CASSVSSGTTEAFF	TGTGCCAGCAGCGTTAGTAGCGGGACCACTGAAGCTTTCTTT
TRBV9	many	.	TRBJ2-1	CASSVEPDNEQFF	TGTGCCAGCAGCGTCGAACCTGACAATGAGCAGTTCTTC
TRBV7-2	.	.	TRBJ1-1	CASSPSTAEAFF	TGTGCCAGCAGCCCCAGCACAGCTGAAGCTTTCTTT
TRBV4-3	.	.	TRBJ1-1	CASSQGQINTEAFF	TGCGCCAGCAGCCAAGGACAGATTAACACTGAAGCTTTCTTT
TRBV2	.	TRBD2	TRBJ2-5	CASSDSLAGTQYF	TGTGCCAGCAGTGATTCGCTAGCGGGGACCCAGTACTTC
TRBV7-8	once	.	TRBJ1-6	CASSSQFTGEPSSYNSPLHF	TGTGCCAGCAGCTCTCAATTCACAGGAGAACCTAGCTCCTATAATTCACCCCTCCACTTT
TRBV27	.	.	TRBJ1-1	CASSLSGPADTEAFF	TGTGCCAGCAGTTTATCGGGCCCAGCGGACACTGAAGCTTTCTTT
TRBV6-5	.	TRBD1	TRBJ1-4	CASRRTGEREKLFF	TGTGCCAGCAGACGGACAGGGGAAAGGGAAAAACTGTTTTTT
TRBV10-3	few	.	TRBJ1-5	CAISEIQHNQPQHF	TGTGCCATCAGTGAGATCCAGCACAATCAGCCCCAGCATTTT
TRBV5-6	.	TRBD1	TRBJ1-5	CASSPWTGMQPQHF	TGTGCCAGCAGCCCGTGGACAGGTATGCAGCCCCAGCATTTT
TRBV29-1	.	.	TRBJ1-1	CSVLPAGRTNTEAFF	TGCAGCGTTTTACCTGCTGGACGGACCAACACTGAAGCTTTCTTT
TRBV7-6	once	TRBD1	TRBJ2-2	CASSLLGQGAGELFF	TGTGCCAGCAGCTTATTGGGACAGGGGGCCGGGGAGCTGTTTTTT
TRBV23-1	.	.	TRBJ2-7	CASSQAWRRRAGTGGITRAYEQYF	.
TRBV30	.	.	TRBJ1-1	CAWLWRGRNTEAFF	TGTGCCTGGTTATGGAGGGGTCGGAACACTGAAGCTTTCTTT